The following is a TCR beta chain sequence with its context. This sample is drawn from a study of T cell responses to AZD1222 COVID-19 vaccine. Repertoires were generated with immunoSEQ multiplex PCR, while TCRdb's copy carries only in-frame clones and drops some. The sample holds about 140,000 clones. This receptor was identified in an adult in good health. Sequenced sample: peripheral blood.

The CDR3 here is CASSEGFGETQYF. The CDR3 region has the DNA TGTGCCAGCAGTGAAGGGTTTGGAGAGACCCAGTACTTC. V and J are TRBV6-1 and TRBJ2-5; no firm D call. CDR1 and CDR2 (germline): MNHNS, SASEGT. The CDR3 has 13 residues. V gave up 1 base and J gave up 4 bases, with 7 bases separating them.